This T cell receptor beta chain originates from a study of shared clonotypes between healthy human individuals. The overall study: Every donor yielded three CD4 naive, three CD4 memory, two CD8 naive and one CD8 memory plate.

General observations from the study: Owing to a small donor count, the genetic and exposure-history diversity represented was limited. At large depth, rarefaction still showed sorted-subset sequencing to be incomplete.

The method was immunoSEQ multiplex PCR; TCRdb's version includes in-frame clones alone and lacks a portion of them. The sample consists of some 2,000,000 clones, less than 95% of them appearing once. Terminally differentiated effector memory CD45RA+ cells were excluded from the naive CD8 cells, which were CD45RO-negative and positively selected for CCR7. The study drew all its donors from Caucasian adults living in Nashville, Tennessee. This clone was detected only once. Its cognate antigen is unknown. This clonotype was obtained from a man younger than 35 in good health. What was sequenced was naive CD8+ T cells sorted from blood.

The CDR3 here is CASSQEGDAVADEQFF. The CDR3 DNA sequence: TGCGCCAGCAGCCAAGAAGGTGACGCCGTCGCCGATGAGCAGTTCTTC. The chain has TRBV4-3 and TRBJ2-1; D is unresolved. Germline V gene lookup returns CDR1 LGHNA and CDR2 YSLEER. This CDR3 is 16 amino acids long. Trimming removed 0 bases at V and 8 bases at J, with 17 bases between.